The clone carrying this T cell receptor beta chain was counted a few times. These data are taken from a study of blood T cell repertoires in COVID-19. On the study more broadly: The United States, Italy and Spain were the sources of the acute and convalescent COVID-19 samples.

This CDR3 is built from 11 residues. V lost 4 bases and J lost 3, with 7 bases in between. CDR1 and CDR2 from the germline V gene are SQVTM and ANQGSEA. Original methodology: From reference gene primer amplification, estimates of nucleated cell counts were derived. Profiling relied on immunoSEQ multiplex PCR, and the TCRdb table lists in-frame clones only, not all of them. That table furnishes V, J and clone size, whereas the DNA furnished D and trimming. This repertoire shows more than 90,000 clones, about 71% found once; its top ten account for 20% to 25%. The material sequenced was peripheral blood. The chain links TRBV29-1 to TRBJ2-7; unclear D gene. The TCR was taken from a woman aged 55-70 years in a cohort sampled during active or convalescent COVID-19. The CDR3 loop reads CSVVDGYEQYF. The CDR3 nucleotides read TGCAGCGTTGTAGACGGCTACGAGCAGTACTTC.